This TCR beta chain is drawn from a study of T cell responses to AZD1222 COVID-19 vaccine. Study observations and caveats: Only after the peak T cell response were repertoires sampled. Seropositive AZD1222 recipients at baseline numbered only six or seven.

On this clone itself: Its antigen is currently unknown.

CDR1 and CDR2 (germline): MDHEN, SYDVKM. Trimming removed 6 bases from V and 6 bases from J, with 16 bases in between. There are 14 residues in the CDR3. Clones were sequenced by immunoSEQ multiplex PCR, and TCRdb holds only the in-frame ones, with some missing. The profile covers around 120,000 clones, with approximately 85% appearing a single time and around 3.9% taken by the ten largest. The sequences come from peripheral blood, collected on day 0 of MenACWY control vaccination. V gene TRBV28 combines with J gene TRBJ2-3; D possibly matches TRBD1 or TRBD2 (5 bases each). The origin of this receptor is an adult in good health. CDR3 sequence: CASRPEGTGDTQYF. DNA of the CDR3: TGTGCCAGCAGACCTGAGGGGACGGGGGATACGCAGTATTTT.